This TCR beta chain emerged from a study of blood T cell repertoires in COVID-19. Background on the study: T cells, B-cell-depleted T cells, or PBMCs supplied cDNA or gDNA.

CDR1 is SGHRS and CDR2 is YFSETQ in the germline V gene. Trimming took 0 bases from V and 3 from J, leaving 6 bases between them. The CDR3 is 13 residues long. The data were produced by immunoSEQ multiplex PCR, yet TCRdb's version contains in-frame clones alone and is incomplete. Among over 120,000 clones, about 80% were seen once, and the ten largest hold 3% to 4.5%. This clone has a single count. The TCR originated in a man between 65 and 80 years old who had recovered from COVID-19. Sequencing used peripheral blood. This sequence joins TRBV5-1 and TRBJ1-1, with D possibly TRBD1 on 5 matching bases. In DNA, the CDR3 is TGCGCCAGCAGCTTGGTCAGGGACACTGAAGCTTTCTTT. Residues: CASSLVRDTEAFF.